A selection of T cell receptor beta chains follows, all from one sample in a study of T-cell reconstitution after alpha-beta-depleted transplantation in children. TCRdb reanalysed the PCR reads using MiXCR and keeps one entry per CDR3 protein. The sample holds about 15,000 distinct CDR3 sequences; approximately 5.3% are singletons and the top ten take approximately 6.9%. The sample was PBMCs, taken before TCRalphabeta/CD19-depleted stem cell transplant. These receptors came from a boy aged 10-17 years with acute lymphoblastic leukemia, due to receive a stem cell transplant. Both conserved end residues are part of each CDR3. The order of the fields is V gene, J gene, D gene, clone size, CDR3 DNA, CDR3 protein. A D gene is named only where the DNA matches it firmly. Part of the rows lack a size; the others show once, few, many or a class for expanded clones.

TRBV18	TRBJ1-1	TRBD1	many	TGTGCCAGCTCACAACAACCCGCGGACAGGCTGGGGTTTGAAGCTTTCTTT	CASSQQPADRLGFEAFF
TRBV5-6	TRBJ1-2	NA	many	TGTGCCAGCAGCCATGACCGGTACTATGGCTACACCTTC	CASSHDRYYGYTF
TRBV4-3	TRBJ2-7	NA	medium-sized	TGCGCCAGCAGCCGGGCGCGGGATGGTCAGGGGGCCTACGAGCAGTACTTC	CASSRARDGQGAYEQYF
TRBV7-9	TRBJ1-2	TRBD1	many	TGTGCCAGCAGCATAACAGGGGGCTTCAACTATGGCTACACCTTC	CASSITGGFNYGYTF
TRBV5-8	TRBJ2-3	NA	NA	TGTGCCATGAGCCCCAGGACTTGGAGCACAGATACGCAGTATTTT	CAMSPRTWSTDTQYF
TRBV4-2	TRBJ1-5	NA	many	TGTGCCAGCAGCCAGTCTGTCCAGGGGTTACAGCCCCAGCATTTT	CASSQSVQGLQPQHF
TRBV4-1	TRBJ2-3	TRBD2	many	TGCGCCAGCAGCCCACTAGCGGGGGGGCGAGATACGCAGTATTTT	CASSPLAGGRDTQYF
TRBV19	TRBJ2-3	NA	NA	TGTGCCAGTAGTATTTTCCAAGGTAGCACAGATACGCAGTATTTT	CASSIFQGSTDTQYF
TRBV20-1	TRBJ2-1	NA	many	TGCAGTGGGGTCGAGTACTCCTACAATGAGCAGTTCTTC	CSGVEYSYNEQFF
TRBV5-1	TRBJ2-7	TRBD1	many	TGCGCCAGCAGCTTGGGGGACAGGGAGGGCAACGAGCAGTACTTC	CASSLGDREGNEQYF
TRBV28	TRBJ2-1	TRBD2	medium-sized	TGTGCCAGCAGTCATATATTAGCGGGAGGAGCCTACAATGAGCAGTTCTTC	CASSHILAGGAYNEQFF
TRBV5-1	TRBJ2-3	NA	medium-sized	TGCGCCAGCAGCTACGGGGGGCAGGGTCGTGCAGATACGCAGTATTTT	CASSYGGQGRADTQYF
TRBV6-5	TRBJ2-7	NA	many	TGTGCCAGCAGTTACGAGTCGGGGAAGCGCTACGAGCAGTACTTC	CASSYESGKRYEQYF
TRBV28	TRBJ1-2	TRBD1	NA	TGTGCCAGCAGCTTTATTGGACAGGGGAAGAATGGCTACACCTTC	CASSFIGQGKNGYTF
TRBV27	TRBJ2-7	TRBD1	many	TGTGCCAGCAGCCGCGAGGGACAGGGGTCAACCTACGAGCAGTACTTC	CASSREGQGSTYEQYF
TRBV29-1	TRBJ2-2	NA	NA	TGCAGCGCGCATGGGGCCGGGGAGCTGTTTTTT	CSAHGAGELFF
TRBV4-3	TRBJ2-3	NA	medium-sized	TGCGCCAGCAGCCAAGAGGGTTATACGCAGTATTTT	CASSQEGYTQYF
TRBV19	TRBJ1-1	TRBD1	many	TGTGCCAGTAGTTTCAGATGGACAGGGGGCTTGAAGACTGAAGCTTTCTTT	CASSFRWTGGLKTEAFF
TRBV5-5	TRBJ1-6	NA	NA	TGTGCCAGGGGCCCTGGGGACCTCTGTTCACCCCTCCACTTT	CARGPGDLCSPLHF
TRBV20-1	TRBJ2-7	TRBD2	many	TGCAGTGCCCCCAGTTTGGGGGGGTCCTACGAGCAGTACTTC	CSAPSLGGSYEQYF
TRBV5-4	TRBJ2-5	NA	many	TGTGCCAGCAGCGGAAAGTTAACCTCCCAAGAGACCCAGTACTTC	CASSGKLTSQETQYF
TRBV19	TRBJ2-1	TRBD2	many	TGTGCCAGTAGTATGGGACTAGGTCCCAATGAGCAGTTCTTC	CASSMGLGPNEQFF
TRBV5-4	TRBJ1-1	NA	NA	TGTGCCAGCAGCCCCTGGGGGGTCTTAGAAGCTTTCTTT	CASSPWGVLEAFF
TRBV28	TRBJ2-7	NA	many	TGTGCCAGCAGTAACCAGGAAAACACTTTATCCTACGAGCAGTACTTC	CASSNQENTLSYEQYF
TRBV20-1	TRBJ2-7	TRBD2	medium-sized	TGCAGTGCTAGATTTATGGGACTAGCCTACGAGCAGTACTTC	CSARFMGLAYEQYF
TRBV28	TRBJ2-7	TRBD2	many	TGTGCCAGCAGTTTAGAAGCGGGGCAGACCTACGAGCAGTACTTC	CASSLEAGQTYEQYF
TRBV4-3	TRBJ2-3	NA	medium-sized	TGCGCCAGCAGCCCCGGGACGTGGGGGGACACAGATACGCAGTATTTT	CASSPGTWGDTDTQYF
TRBV9	TRBJ1-3	NA	many	TGTGCCAGCAGCGGGGGATCTCGAAACACCATATATTTT	CASSGGSRNTIYF
TRBV2	TRBJ2-7	NA	many	TGTGCCAGCAGGGGACAAACCTACGAGCAGTACTTC	CASRGQTYEQYF